These T cell receptor beta chains were read from a single sample in a study of OX40 agonist ivuxolimab in advanced cancers. The method was immunoSEQ multiplex PCR; TCRdb's version includes in-frame clones alone and lacks a portion of them. The data contain approximately 13,000 clones, just under 80% of them seen just once; the ten biggest clones take up 13% to 15%. Sequencing used CD4+ or CD8+ T cells sorted from blood, obtained in a trial of the OX40 agonist ivuxolimab. These receptors were collected from an adult with an advanced solid tumor such as melanoma, head and neck, liver or kidney cancer. Each CDR3 is given with its conserved first and last residue. A D gene is named only where the DNA matches it firmly. Not all rows give a size; the values are once, few, many and, for expanded clones, a class.

size: NA
V: TRBV5-4
D: TRBD1
J: TRBJ2-1
CDR3: CASSLGQGAKEQFF
DNA: TGTGCCAGCAGCCTTGGACAGGGGGCAAAGGAGCAGTTCTTC

size: NA
V: TRBV5-6
D: NA
J: TRBJ2-5
CDR3: CASSLGGIAETQYF
DNA: TGTGCCAGCAGCTTGGGCGGAATAGCGGAGACCCAGTACTTC

size: NA
V: TRBV7-9
D: TRBD1
J: TRBJ2-2
CDR3: CASSRTGQENTGELFF
DNA: TGTGCCAGCAGCCGGACGGGACAGGAGAACACCGGGGAGCTGTTTTTT

size: NA
V: TRBV12-1
D: NA
J: TRBJ2-1
CDR3: CASSFTGNEQFF
DNA: TGTGCCAGCAGCTTTACTGGCAATGAGCAGTTCTTC

size: NA
V: TRBV18
D: NA
J: TRBJ2-1
CDR3: CASSGTVDEQFF
DNA: TGTGCCAGCTCCGGAACCGTTGATGAGCAGTTCTTC

size: NA
V: TRBV6-6
D: TRBD2
J: TRBJ2-1
CDR3: CASKPLAGDYNEQFF
DNA: TGTGCCAGCAAGCCCCTAGCGGGGGATTACAATGAGCAGTTCTTC

size: NA
V: TRBV27
D: NA
J: TRBJ2-7
CDR3: CASRWTGAYEQYF
DNA: TGTGCCAGCAGATGGACGGGGGCCTACGAGCAGTACTTC

size: NA
V: TRBV27
D: NA
J: TRBJ2-7
CDR3: CASSPDSSYEQYF
DNA: TGTGCCAGCAGCCCAGACAGCTCCTACGAGCAGTACTTC

size: NA
V: TRBV7-9
D: NA
J: TRBJ2-1
CDR3: CASSLGHNEQFF
DNA: TGTGCCAGCAGCTTAGGACATAATGAGCAGTTCTTC

size: NA
V: TRBV11-1
D: NA
J: TRBJ2-1
CDR3: CASSTTGFSYNEQFF
DNA: TGTGCCAGCAGCACAACAGGGTTCTCCTACAATGAGCAGTTCTTC

size: NA
V: TRBV6-1
D: NA
J: TRBJ2-1
CDR3: CASGARGGNEQFF
DNA: TGTGCCAGCGGAGCAAGGGGAGGCAATGAGCAGTTCTTC

size: NA
V: TRBV10-1
D: TRBD1
J: TRBJ2-5
CDR3: CASSEKGQGRETQYF
DNA: TGCGCCAGCAGTGAGAAGGGACAGGGCCGGGAGACCCAGTACTTC

size: once
V: TRBV2
D: TRBD1
J: TRBJ1-5
CDR3: CASSGYRGTDIYSNQPQHF
DNA: TGTGCCAGCAGTGGCTACAGGGGAACGGATATCTATAGCAATCAGCCCCAGCATTTT

size: few
V: TRBV4-1
D: TRBD1
J: TRBJ1-1
CDR3: CASTSTGGIEAFF
DNA: TGCGCCAGCACTTCCACAGGGGGCATTGAAGCTTTCTTT

size: once
V: TRBV21-1
D: NA
J: TRBJ2-5
CDR3: CASSPTERGGGETQYF
DNA: TGTGCCAGCAGCCCTACTGAGCGGGGTGGAGGAGAGACCCAGTACTTC

size: NA
V: TRBV2
D: TRBD2
J: TRBJ2-7
CDR3: CASSEAGTSGRTHSYEQYF
DNA: TGTGCCAGCAGTGAAGCGGGGACTAGCGGGAGGACACACTCCTACGAGCAGTACTTC

size: NA
V: TRBV6-4
D: TRBD1
J: TRBJ2-2
CDR3: CASRDRGHGTGELFF
DNA: TGTGCCAGCAGGGACAGGGGGCACGGCACCGGGGAGCTGTTTTTT

size: NA
V: TRBV2
D: TRBD1
J: TRBJ2-5
CDR3: CASSETPLKGQGRETQYF
DNA: TGTGCCAGCAGTGAAACACCACTAAAGGGACAGGGGAGAGAGACCCAGTACTTC

size: few
V: TRBV28
D: TRBD2
J: TRBJ2-2
CDR3: CASSLSGLVAGELFF
DNA: TGTGCCAGCAGTTTATCAGGACTAGTGGCCGGGGAGCTGTTTTTT

size: NA
V: TRBV9
D: TRBD1
J: TRBJ2-5
CDR3: CASSAWTGETQYF
DNA: TGTGCCAGCAGCGCCTGGACAGGGGAGACCCAGTACTTC

size: NA
V: TRBV27
D: TRBD1
J: TRBJ1-5
CDR3: CASGSDRLGNQPQHF
DNA: TGTGCCAGCGGGTCGGACAGGTTGGGCAATCAGCCCCAGCATTTT

size: NA
V: TRBV7-2
D: NA
J: TRBJ1-2
CDR3: CASSLGPDNYGYTF
DNA: TGTGCCAGCAGCTTAGGTCCGGATAACTATGGCTACACCTTC

size: NA
V: TRBV5-1
D: TRBD1
J: TRBJ2-1
CDR3: CASSLKTGGIEQFF
DNA: TGCGCCAGCAGCTTGAAGACAGGGGGCATTGAGCAGTTCTTC